The source of this TCR beta chain is a study of neoadjuvant nivolumab and ipilimumab in lung cancer. Some clones are missing from TCRdb's copy, which holds only in-frame ones; the method was immunoSEQ multiplex PCR. Of 8,000 to 10,000 clones listed, 77% are singletons. Only one count was recorded for this clone. The antigen is not known. CDR1 is SGHRS and CDR2 is YFSETQ in the germline V gene. The junction had 11 bases not matched to a gene; V was cut back by 4 bases and J by 4 bases. The CDR3 spans 15 residues. The study's findings and limits: Blood richness before therapy tracked richness in tumors resected after neoadjuvant therapy. Pathologic regression was not significantly tied to TCR clonality. Resected tumors had greater TCR richness and clonality than uninvolved lung. From pretherapy to surgery, tumor richness and clonality rose with dual therapy.

This sample comprised tumor tissue, obtained after neoadjuvant nivolumab, alone or with ipilimumab, at or shortly before surgery. The clonotype was recovered from an adult with non-small cell lung cancer. The chain links TRBV5-1 to TRBJ2-7, with 7 bases aligning to TRBD1. The CDR3 sequence is CASSLRTGRGYEQYF. In nucleotides, the CDR3 is TGCGCCAGCAGCCTTCGGACAGGACGAGGGTACGAGCAGTACTTC.